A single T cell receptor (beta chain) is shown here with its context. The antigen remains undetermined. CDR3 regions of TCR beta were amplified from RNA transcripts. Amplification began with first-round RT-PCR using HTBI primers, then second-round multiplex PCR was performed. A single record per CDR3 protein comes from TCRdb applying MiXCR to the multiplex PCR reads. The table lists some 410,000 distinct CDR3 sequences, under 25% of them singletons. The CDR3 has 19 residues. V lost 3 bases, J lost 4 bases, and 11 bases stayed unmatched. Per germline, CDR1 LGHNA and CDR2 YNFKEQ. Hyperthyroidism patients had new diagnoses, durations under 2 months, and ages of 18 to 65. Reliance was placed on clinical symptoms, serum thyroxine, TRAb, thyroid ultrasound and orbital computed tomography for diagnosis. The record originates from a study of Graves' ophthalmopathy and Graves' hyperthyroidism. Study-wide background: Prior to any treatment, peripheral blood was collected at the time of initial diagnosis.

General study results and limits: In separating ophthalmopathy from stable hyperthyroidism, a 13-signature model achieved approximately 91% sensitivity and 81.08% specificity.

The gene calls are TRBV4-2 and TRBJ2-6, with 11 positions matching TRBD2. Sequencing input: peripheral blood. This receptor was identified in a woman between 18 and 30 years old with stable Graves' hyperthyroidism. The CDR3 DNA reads TGTGCCAGCAGCCAGATACTAGCGGGAGCCGGGAGGGGGGCCAACGTCCTGACTTTC. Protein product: CASSQILAGAGRGANVLTF.